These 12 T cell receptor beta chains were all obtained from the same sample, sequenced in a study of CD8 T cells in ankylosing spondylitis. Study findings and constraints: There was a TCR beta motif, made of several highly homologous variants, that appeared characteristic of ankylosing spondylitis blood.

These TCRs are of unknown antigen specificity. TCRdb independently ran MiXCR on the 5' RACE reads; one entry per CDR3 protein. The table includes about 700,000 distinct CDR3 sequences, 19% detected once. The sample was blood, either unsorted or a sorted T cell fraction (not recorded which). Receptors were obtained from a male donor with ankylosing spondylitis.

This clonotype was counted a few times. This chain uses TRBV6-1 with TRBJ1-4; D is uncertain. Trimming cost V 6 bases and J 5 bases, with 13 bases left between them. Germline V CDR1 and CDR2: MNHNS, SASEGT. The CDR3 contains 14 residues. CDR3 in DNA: TGTGCCAGCAGAAAACTAAGTTGGAATGAAAAACTGTTTTTT. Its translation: CASRKLSWNEKLFF.

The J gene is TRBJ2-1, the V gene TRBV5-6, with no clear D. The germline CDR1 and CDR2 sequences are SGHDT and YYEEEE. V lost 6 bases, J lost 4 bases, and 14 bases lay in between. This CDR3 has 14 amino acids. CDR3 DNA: TGTGCCAGCACTCTGCAAGGCTTGTACAATGAGCAGTTCTTC. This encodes CASTLQGLYNEQFF.

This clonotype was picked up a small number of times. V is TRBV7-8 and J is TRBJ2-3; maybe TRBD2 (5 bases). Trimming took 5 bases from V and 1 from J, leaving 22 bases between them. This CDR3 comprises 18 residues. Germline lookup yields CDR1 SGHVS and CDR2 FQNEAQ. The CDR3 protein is CASSDGVPRRSGTDTQYF. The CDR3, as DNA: TGTGCCAGCAGCGACGGGGTACCTAGACGATCGGGCACAGATACGCAGTATTTT.

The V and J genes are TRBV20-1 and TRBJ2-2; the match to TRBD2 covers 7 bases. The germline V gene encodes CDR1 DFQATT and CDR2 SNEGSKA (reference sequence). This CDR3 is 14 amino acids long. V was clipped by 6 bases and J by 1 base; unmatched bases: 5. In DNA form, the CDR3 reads TGCAGTGCCTCCCTAGCGGAGAACACCGGGGAGCTGTTTTTT. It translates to CSASLAENTGELFF.

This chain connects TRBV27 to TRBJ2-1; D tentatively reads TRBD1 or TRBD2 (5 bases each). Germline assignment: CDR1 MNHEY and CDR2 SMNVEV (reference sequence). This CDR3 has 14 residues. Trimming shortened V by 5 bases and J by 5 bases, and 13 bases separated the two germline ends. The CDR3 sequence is CASSPRDENNEQFF. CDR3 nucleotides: TGTGCCAGCAGTCCCCGGGACGAGAACAATGAGCAGTTCTTC.

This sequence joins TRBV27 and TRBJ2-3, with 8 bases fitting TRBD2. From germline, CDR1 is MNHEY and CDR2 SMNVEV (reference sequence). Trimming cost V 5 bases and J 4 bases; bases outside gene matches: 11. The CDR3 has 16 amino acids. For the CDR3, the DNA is TGTGCCAGCAGTCCTACGATGGCGGGGGGCCCAGATACGCAGTATTTT. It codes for CASSPTMAGGPDTQYF.

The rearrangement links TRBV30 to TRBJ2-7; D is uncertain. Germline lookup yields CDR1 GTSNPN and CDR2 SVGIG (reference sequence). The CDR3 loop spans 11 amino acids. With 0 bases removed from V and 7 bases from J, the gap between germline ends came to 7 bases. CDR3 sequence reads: CAWSVEVEQYF. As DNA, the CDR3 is TGTGCCTGGAGTGTAGAGGTTGAGCAGTACTTC. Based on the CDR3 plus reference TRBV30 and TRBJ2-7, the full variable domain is SQTIHQWPATLVQPVGSPLSLECTVEGTSNPNLYWYRQAAGRGLQLLFYSVGIGQISSEVPQNLSASRPQDRQFILSSKKLLLSDSGFYLCAWSVEVEQYFGPGTRLTVT.

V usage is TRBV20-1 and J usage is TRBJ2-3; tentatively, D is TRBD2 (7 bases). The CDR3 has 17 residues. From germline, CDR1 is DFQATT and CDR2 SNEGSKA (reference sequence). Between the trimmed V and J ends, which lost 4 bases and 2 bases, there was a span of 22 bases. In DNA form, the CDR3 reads TGCAGTGCTAAGGGGGGGGCCTTCCACACTTTCACAGATACGCAGTATTTT. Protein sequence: CSAKGGAFHTFTDTQYF.

CDR3 sequence reads: CATSGRGTERDQETQYF. CDR3 nucleotide sequence: TGTGCCACCAGTGGGAGGGGGACAGAACGAGACCAAGAGACCCAGTACTTC. V is TRBV24-1 and J is TRBJ2-5; a weak D match, TRBD1 (7 bases). V lost 5 bases and J 0 bases, leaving 18 bases between the germline ends. Germline V gene lookup returns CDR1 KGHDR and CDR2 SFDVKD. The CDR3 extends over 17 amino acids.

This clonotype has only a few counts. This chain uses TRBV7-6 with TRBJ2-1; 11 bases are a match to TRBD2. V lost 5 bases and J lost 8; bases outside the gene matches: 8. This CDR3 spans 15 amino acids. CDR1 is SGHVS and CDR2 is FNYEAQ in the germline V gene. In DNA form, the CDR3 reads TGTGCCAGCAGCCCACTAGCGGGAGTTGGGGATGAGCAGTTCTTC. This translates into CASSPLAGVGDEQFF.

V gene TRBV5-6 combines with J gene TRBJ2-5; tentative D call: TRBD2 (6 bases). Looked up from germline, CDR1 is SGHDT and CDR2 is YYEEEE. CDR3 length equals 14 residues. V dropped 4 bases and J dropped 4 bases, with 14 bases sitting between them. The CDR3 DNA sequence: TGTGCCAGCAGCCCTGGGGCTAGCGTAGAGACCCAGTACTTC. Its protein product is CASSPGASVETQYF.

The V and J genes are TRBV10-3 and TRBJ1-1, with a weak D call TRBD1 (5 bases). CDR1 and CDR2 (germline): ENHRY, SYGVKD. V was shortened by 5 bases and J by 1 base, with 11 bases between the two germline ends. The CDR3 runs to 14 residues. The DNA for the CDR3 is TGTGCCATCAGTCCCCGGGACCCGAACACTGAAGCTTTCTTT. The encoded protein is CAISPRDPNTEAFF.